This is a list of T cell receptor beta chains from one sample in a study of T cells in pancreatic ductal adenocarcinoma. Repertoires were generated with immunoSEQ multiplex PCR, while TCRdb's copy carries only in-frame clones and drops some. This sample has just under 30,000 clones; around 94% occur once, and the top ten carry roughly 2.3%. Sequencing input: PBMCs. The receptor set was obtained from a human donor with pancreatic ductal adenocarcinoma. Each CDR3 is given with its conserved first and last residue. D genes are given only for firm matches. Rows may omit the clone size; those that give it use once, few, many or a size class.

TRBJ1-1 | - | TRBV19 | - | CASSLQTQGGAFF | TGTGCCAGTAGTCTCCAGACTCAGGGAGGCGCTTTCTTT
TRBJ2-2 | - | TRBV11-2 | - | CASSLWAGHTGELFF | TGTGCCAGCAGCTTATGGGCGGGGCACACCGGGGAGCTGTTTTTT
TRBJ2-5 | - | TRBV6-5 | once | CASSYSGFQQETQYF | TGTGCCAGCAGTTACTCGGGATTTCAACAAGAGACCCAGTACTTC
TRBJ2-7 | - | TRBV7-2 | - | CASSLGRERSEQYF | TGTGCCAGCAGCTTAGGACGGGAGAGAAGCGAGCAGTACTTC
TRBJ1-2 | TRBD1 | TRBV5-5 | - | CASSLPGGYGYTF | TGTGCCAGCAGCTTACCAGGGGGCTATGGCTACACCTTC
TRBJ1-3 | - | TRBV19 | once | CASSIMNTIYF | TGTGCCAGTAGTATAATGAACACCATATATTTT
TRBJ2-1 | - | TRBV7-2 | - | CASSLDRQGGFF | TGTGCCAGCAGCTTAGACAGGCAGGGTGGGTTCTTC
TRBJ2-1 | - | TRBV7-9 | - | CASSFQRANEQFF | TGTGCCAGCAGCTTCCAGAGGGCGAATGAGCAGTTCTTC
TRBJ2-1 | TRBD2 | TRBV9 | - | CTSSSGGGSGFDEQFF | TGTACCAGCAGCTCTGGGGGGGGTTCGGGTTTCGATGAGCAGTTCTTC
TRBJ1-2 | TRBD1 | TRBV27 | - | CASSQDRGPNYGYTF | TGTGCCAGCAGCCAAGACAGGGGGCCTAACTATGGCTACACCTTC
TRBJ1-6 | - | TRBV2 | - | CASRSTGYSPLHF | TGTGCCAGCAGGTCTACAGGGTATTCACCCCTCCACTTT
TRBJ2-7 | - | TRBV5-4 | - | CASSLAGSSSYEQYF | TGTGCCAGCAGCTTGGCCGGGTCCTCTTCCTACGAGCAGTACTTC
TRBJ2-1 | TRBD1 | TRBV5-8 | - | CASSRSQGAYNEQFF | TGTGCCAGCAGCAGATCCCAGGGGGCCTACAATGAGCAGTTCTTC
TRBJ2-1 | - | TRBV11-2 | - | CASSLDRWAGEQFF | TGTGCCAGCAGCTTAGATCGGTGGGCGGGTGAGCAGTTCTTC
TRBJ1-5 | - | TRBV6-5 | - | CASRAGRYSNQPQHF | TGTGCCAGCAGGGCAGGGAGATATAGCAATCAGCCCCAGCATTTT
TRBJ1-6 | - | TRBV19 | - | CASSRAHPSYNSPLHF | TGTGCCAGTAGTCGAGCCCATCCCTCCTATAATTCACCCCTCCACTTT
TRBJ1-3 | - | TRBV19 | - | CASRPGTALLGNTIYF | TGTGCCAGTAGGCCCGGGACGGCACTACTGGGAAACACCATATATTTT
TRBJ2-7 | TRBD1 | TRBV7-8 | - | CASSTRTGTYEQYF | TGTGCCAGCAGCACCCGGACAGGGACGTACGAGCAGTACTTC
TRBJ2-7 | - | TRBV19 | - | CASSITWRQGGAYEQYF | TGTGCCAGTAGTATAACTTGGAGGCAGGGGGGCGCCTACGAGCAGTACTTC
TRBJ2-2 | TRBD2 | TRBV6-1 | - | CASSEGGRLNTGELFF | TGTGCCAGCAGTGAGGGGGGGAGGTTGAACACCGGGGAGCTGTTTTTT
TRBJ2-5 | - | TRBV28 | - | CASSLEETQYF | TGTGCCAGCAGTCTCGAAGAGACCCAGTACTTC
TRBJ2-1 | TRBD2 | TRBV27 | - | CASRRTSLGEQFF | TGTGCCAGCAGGCGGACTAGCCTCGGGGAGCAGTTCTTC
TRBJ2-1 | - | TRBV30 | - | CAWSRRDFGYNEQFF | TGTGCCTGGAGTCGCCGGGACTTCGGGTACAATGAGCAGTTCTTC
TRBJ1-1 | - | TRBV19 | - | CASIPGVGWVNTEAFF | TGTGCCAGTATCCCAGGAGTTGGGTGGGTGAACACTGAAGCTTTCTTT
TRBJ1-2 | TRBD1 | TRBV27 | - | CASSQGALYGYTF | TGTGCCAGCAGTCAGGGGGCCCTATATGGCTACACCTTC
TRBJ2-7 | - | TRBV7-9 | - | CASSPTGPYSYEQYF | TGTGCCAGCAGCCCGACAGGACCATACTCCTACGAGCAGTACTTC
TRBJ2-7 | TRBD1 | TRBV2 | - | CASSFLGQGGSVEQYF | TGTGCCAGCAGTTTCCTGGGACAGGGAGGGTCGGTCGAGCAGTACTTC
TRBJ1-4 | - | TRBV7-9 | - | CASSLAGTEKLFF | TGTGCCAGCAGCTTGGCAGGGACTGAAAAACTGTTTTTT
TRBJ2-6 | TRBD1 | TRBV7-2 | - | CASSLRQGRTGANVLTF | TGTGCCAGCAGCCTCAGACAGGGGAGGACTGGGGCCAACGTCCTGACTTTC
TRBJ2-2 | - | TRBV30 | - | CACIIPGELFF | TGTGCCTGCATCATCCCTGGGGAGCTGTTTTTT
TRBJ2-7 | - | TRBV5-1 | - | CASSLNRAYEQYF | TGCGCCAGCAGCTTGAACAGAGCCTACGAGCAGTACTTC
TRBJ2-2 | - | TRBV7-9 | - | CASSQASSVPNTGELFF | TGTGCCAGCAGCCAGGCTTCCAGCGTACCGAACACCGGGGAGCTGTTTTTT
TRBJ2-5 | - | TRBV10-2 | - | CASRVASSETQYF | TGCGCCAGCAGGGTTGCGTCATCAGAGACCCAGTACTTC
TRBJ1-2 | - | TRBV29-1 | - | CSVEREGGYGYTF | TGCAGCGTTGAACGTGAGGGCGGGTATGGCTACACCTTC
TRBJ1-1 | - | TRBV10-3 | - | CAISQGYTEAFF | TGTGCCATCAGTCAAGGGTACACTGAAGCTTTCTTT
TRBJ2-1 | - | TRBV6-1 | few | CASIGRTVRGNEQFF | TGTGCCAGCATCGGACGGACAGTTAGGGGGAATGAGCAGTTCTTC
TRBJ2-7 | - | TRBV19 | - | CASSIAQGYEQYF | TGTGCCAGTAGTATAGCCCAAGGTTACGAGCAGTACTTC
TRBJ2-6 | TRBD1 | TRBV5-6 | - | CASSLRGPGANVLTF | TGTGCCAGCAGCTTGAGGGGGCCTGGGGCCAACGTCCTGACTTTC
TRBJ1-1 | - | TRBV7-3 | - | CASSLRRGDEAFF | TGTGCCAGCAGCTTAAGACGAGGAGATGAAGCTTTCTTT
TRBJ1-1 | - | TRBV29-1 | - | CSTARGRGEAFF | TGCAGCACGGCCAGGGGTCGTGGTGAAGCTTTCTTT
TRBJ1-2 | - | TRBV5-1 | - | CASSLGNLNYGYTF | TGCGCCAGCAGCCTAGGGAACCTAAACTATGGCTACACCTTC
TRBJ1-1 | - | TRBV6-1 | - | CASSLGDKQAFF | TGTGCCAGCAGTCTTGGGGACAAGCAAGCTTTCTTT
TRBJ1-5 | TRBD1 | TRBV5-8 | once | CASSSGQGNQPQHF | TGTGCCAGCAGCTCAGGACAGGGCAATCAGCCCCAGCATTTT
TRBJ1-5 | TRBD1 | TRBV15 | - | CATSQVGQGELRGQPQHF | TGTGCCACCAGTCAGGTCGGACAGGGTGAATTGAGAGGTCAGCCCCAGCATTTT
TRBJ1-4 | - | TRBV11-2 | - | CASSYAGSLNEKLFF | TGTGCCAGCAGCTACGCCGGGTCCTTAAATGAAAAACTGTTTTTT
TRBJ2-1 | TRBD2 | TRBV7-2 | - | CASSSPPGLLYNEQFF | TGTGCCAGCAGCTCTCCCCCGGGACTATTATACAATGAGCAGTTCTTC
TRBJ1-4 | - | TRBV5-1 | - | CASSPTLWATNEKLFF | TGCGCCAGCAGTCCCACTCTGTGGGCAACTAATGAAAAACTGTTTTTT
TRBJ1-4 | - | TRBV27 | - | CASSLYGSGREAFNEKLFF | TGTGCCAGCAGTTTATACGGTTCTGGCAGGGAGGCTTTTAATGAAAAACTGTTTTTT
TRBJ1-5 | TRBD1 | TRBV19 | - | CASSRQGYGQPQHF | TGTGCCAGTAGTCGACAGGGCTACGGACAGCCCCAGCATTTT
TRBJ2-7 | - | TRBV29-1 | - | CSASNQGRLYF | TGCAGCGCCTCCAACCAGGGTAGGCTGTACTTC
TRBJ1-4 | - | TRBV19 | - | CASSSVSRTGREKLFF | TGTGCCAGTAGTTCCGTATCCCGTACAGGGAGGGAAAAACTGTTTTTT
TRBJ1-5 | - | TRBV28 | once | CASTAALYSNQPQHF | TGTGCCAGCACCGCGGCCCTGTATAGCAATCAGCCCCAGCATTTT
TRBJ1-5 | TRBD1 | TRBV28 | - | CASRGQEYQHF | TGTGCCAGCAGGGGACAGGAATACCAGCATTTT
TRBJ2-3 | TRBD2 | TRBV5-6 | - | CASSTGLAGDTQYF | TGTGCCAGCAGCACCGGACTAGCGGGAGATACGCAGTATTTT
TRBJ1-5 | TRBD1 | TRBV19 | once | CASMGQGHQPQHF | TGTGCCAGTATGGGACAGGGCCATCAGCCCCAGCATTTT